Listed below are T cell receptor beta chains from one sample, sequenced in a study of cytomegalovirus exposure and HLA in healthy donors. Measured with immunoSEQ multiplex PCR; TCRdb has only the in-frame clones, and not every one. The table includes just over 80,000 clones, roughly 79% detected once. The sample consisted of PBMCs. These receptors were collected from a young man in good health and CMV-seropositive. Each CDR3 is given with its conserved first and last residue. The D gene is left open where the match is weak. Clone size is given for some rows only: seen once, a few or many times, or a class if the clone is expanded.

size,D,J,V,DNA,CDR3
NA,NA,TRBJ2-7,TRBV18,TGTGCCAGCTCACCGAGGCGGCAAGAGGAGCAGTACTTC,CASSPRRQEEQYF
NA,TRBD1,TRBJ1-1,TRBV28,TGTGCCAGCAGTTTCACCGGGACAGGGCGAACTGAAGCTTTCTTT,CASSFTGTGRTEAFF
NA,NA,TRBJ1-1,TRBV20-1,TGCAGTGCTGGTATGACAGGAGAGGCTTTCTTT,CSAGMTGEAFF
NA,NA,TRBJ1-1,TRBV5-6,TGTGCCAGCAGCTTGTCAGGGGCGGATGAAGCTTTCTTT,CASSLSGADEAFF
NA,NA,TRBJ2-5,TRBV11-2,TGTGCCAGCAGCCCAGCGCAAGAGACCCAGTACTTC,CASSPAQETQYF
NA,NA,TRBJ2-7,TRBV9,TGTGCCAGCAGCGTAGGTGAGGGGGGGCGGCACGAGCAGTACTTC,CASSVGEGGRHEQYF
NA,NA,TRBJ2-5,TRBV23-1,TGCGCCAGCAGTCAATCTTGCCGGCCCCGGAGAGATTCCCAGTACTTC,CASSQSCRPRRDSQYF
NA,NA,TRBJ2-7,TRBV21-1,TGTGCCAGCAGCGAGGCCTCTCTCTACGAGCAGTACTTC,CASSEASLYEQYF
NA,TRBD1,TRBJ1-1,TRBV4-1,TGCGCCAGCAGCCAAGGCTGGGGACAGATCTTCCATGAAGCTTTCTTT,CASSQGWGQIFHEAFF
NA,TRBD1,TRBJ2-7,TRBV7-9,TGTGCCAGCACCGACGACAGGGCCGTCTCCTACGAGCAGTACTTC,CASTDDRAVSYEQYF
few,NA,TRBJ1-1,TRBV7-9,TGTGCCAGCAGCCCCCGGAGAGGTCCTGAAGCTTTCTTT,CASSPRRGPEAFF
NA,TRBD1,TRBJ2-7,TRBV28,TGTGCCAGCAGTACCGGACAGGGTAGATTCGAGCAGTACTTC,CASSTGQGRFEQYF
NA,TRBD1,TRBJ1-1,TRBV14,TGTGCCAGCAGCCATGCCGGGACAGGGGCCACTGAAGCTTTCTTT,CASSHAGTGATEAFF
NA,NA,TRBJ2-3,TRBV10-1,TGCGCCAGCAGTGAGTGGAGTGGGGGGGATACGCAGTATTTT,CASSEWSGGDTQYF
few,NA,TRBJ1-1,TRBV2,TGTGCCAGCAGTGCCCCAGTAAACACTGAAGCTTTCTTT,CASSAPVNTEAFF
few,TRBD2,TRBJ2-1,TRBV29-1,TGCAGCGTTTTCCTAGCGGGAGTAATCAATGAGCAGTTCTTC,CSVFLAGVINEQFF
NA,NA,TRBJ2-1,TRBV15,TGTGCCACCAGCAGCGGGAGTGGTTCGAATGAGCAGTTCTTC,CATSSGSGSNEQFF
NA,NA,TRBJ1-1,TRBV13,TGTGCCAGCAGCGAACCCCCTATGAACACTGAAGCTTTCTTT,CASSEPPMNTEAFF
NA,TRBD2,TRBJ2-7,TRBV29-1,TGCAGCGTTGTAGGGACTAGCGGGAGGGTCTACGAGCAGTACTTC,CSVVGTSGRVYEQYF
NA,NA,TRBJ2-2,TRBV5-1,TGCGCCAGCAGCTCCTACACCGGGGAGCTGTTTTTT,CASSSYTGELFF
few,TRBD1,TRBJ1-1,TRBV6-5,TGTGCCAGCAGTTACCTGGGACAGGAGCGTGAAGCTTTCTTT,CASSYLGQEREAFF
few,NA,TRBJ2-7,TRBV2,TGTGCCAGCCGGAGGCCGCTATCCTACGAGCAGTACTTC,CASRRPLSYEQYF
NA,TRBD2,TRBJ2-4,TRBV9,TGTGCCAGCAGCGTAAGCACGGGAGGGCAGGGCATTCAGTACTTC,CASSVSTGGQGIQYF
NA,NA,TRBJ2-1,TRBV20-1,TGCAGTGCAAGAACTAATGAGCAGTTCTTC,CSARTNEQFF
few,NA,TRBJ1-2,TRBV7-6,TGTGCCAGCAGCTTAGCGTTGAGGGATGGCGGCTACACCTTC,CASSLALRDGGYTF
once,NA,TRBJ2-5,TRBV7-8,TGTGCCAGCAGCCCCGGACAGCACCAAGAGACCCAGTACTTC,CASSPGQHQETQYF
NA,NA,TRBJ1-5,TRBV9,TGTGCCAGCAGCGTAGGAGGGACTTGGGATCAGCCCCAGCATTTT,CASSVGGTWDQPQHF
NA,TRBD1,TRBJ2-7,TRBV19,TGTGCCGTGGGGTCCGGGACAGGGCAGTACGAGCAGTACTTC,CAVGSGTGQYEQYF
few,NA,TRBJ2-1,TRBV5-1,TGCGCCAGCAGCCTGATCCCCGGGAGAGGACTCAATGAGCAGTTCTTC,CASSLIPGRGLNEQFF
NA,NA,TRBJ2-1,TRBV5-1,TGCGCCAGCAGCCCGGGGAATGAGCAGTTCTTC,CASSPGNEQFF
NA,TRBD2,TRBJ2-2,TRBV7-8,TGTGCCAGCAGCATTAGCGGGGGAAACACCGGGGAGCTGTTTTTT,CASSISGGNTGELFF
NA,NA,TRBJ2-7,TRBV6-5,TGTGCCAGCAGTCAATCCTACGAGCAGTACTTC,CASSQSYEQYF
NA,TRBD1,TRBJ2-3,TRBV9,TGTGCCAGCAGCCCCAAACCCACCGGGACAGCCCCCACAGATACGCAGTATTTT,CASSPKPTGTAPTDTQYF
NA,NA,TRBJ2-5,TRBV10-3,TGTGCCATCAGGGGGGGACAGATACAAGAGACCCAGTACTTC,CAIRGGQIQETQYF
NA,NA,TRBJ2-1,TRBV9,TGTGCCAGCAGCCCATTAAGTGCGGATGAGCAGTTCTTC,CASSPLSADEQFF
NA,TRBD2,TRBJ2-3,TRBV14,TGTGCCAGCAGCCCCGGGACTAGCAGCACAGATACGCAGTATTTT,CASSPGTSSTDTQYF
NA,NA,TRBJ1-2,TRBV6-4,TGTGCCAGCAGAAGTGATGTACAGAATGGGGGCTACACCTTC,CASRSDVQNGGYTF
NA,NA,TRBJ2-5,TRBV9,TGTGCCAGCTCCAATGCAGGGGAAGAGACCCAGTACTTC,CASSNAGEETQYF
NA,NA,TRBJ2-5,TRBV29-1,TGCAGCGTTGAAAGAACACCGCAAGAGACCCAGTACTTC,CSVERTPQETQYF
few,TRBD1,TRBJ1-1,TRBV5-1,TGCGCCAGCAGCAGGGGGCCTGAAGCTTTCTTT,CASSRGPEAFF
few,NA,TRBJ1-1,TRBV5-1,TGCGCCAGCAGCTATAACAGGAAGAACACTGAAGCTTTCTTT,CASSYNRKNTEAFF
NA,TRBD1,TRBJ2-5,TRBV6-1,TGTGCCAGCAGTGGAGGGACAGGGGGCCGGGAGACCCAGTACTTC,CASSGGTGGRETQYF
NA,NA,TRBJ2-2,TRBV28,TGTGCCAGCAGTTTATGGGGAGCCGGGGAGCTGTTTTTT,CASSLWGAGELFF
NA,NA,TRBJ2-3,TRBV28,TGTGCCAGCATTATGACGGGTACGCAGTATTTT,CASIMTGTQYF
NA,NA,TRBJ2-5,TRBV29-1,TGCAGCGTCCGAAAGGAGTTTGGGGGGGAGACCCAGTACTTC,CSVRKEFGGETQYF
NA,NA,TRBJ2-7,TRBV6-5,TGTGCCAGCAGTTACACCCAAGCGAACCTCTACGAGCAGTACTTC,CASSYTQANLYEQYF
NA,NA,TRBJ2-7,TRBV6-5,TGTGCCAGCAGCTCCGGTCCCCCGACCTACGAGCAGTACTTC,CASSSGPPTYEQYF
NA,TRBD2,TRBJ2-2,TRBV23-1,TGCGCCAGCAGTCAAACGCGGGAGGGGGGAGGCGGGGAGCTGTTTTTT,CASSQTREGGGGELFF